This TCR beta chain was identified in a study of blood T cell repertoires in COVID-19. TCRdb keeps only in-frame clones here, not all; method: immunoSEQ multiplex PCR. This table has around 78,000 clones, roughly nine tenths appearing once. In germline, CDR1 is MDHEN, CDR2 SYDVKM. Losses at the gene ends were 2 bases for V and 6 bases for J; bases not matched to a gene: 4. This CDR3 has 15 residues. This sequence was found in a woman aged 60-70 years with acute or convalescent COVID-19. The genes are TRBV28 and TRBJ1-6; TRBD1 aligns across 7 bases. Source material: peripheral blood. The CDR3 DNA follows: TGTGCCAGCAGTTTAGGTGGGACAGTTAATTCACCCCTCCACTTT. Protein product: CASSLGGTVNSPLHF.